The subject of this entry is one T cell receptor beta chain. The CDR3 is 14 residues long. The V gene's germline CDR1 is SGHTA and CDR2 FQGNSA. V gave up 4 bases and J gave up 8 bases; unmatched junction bases: 5. The data derive from a study of T cells in localized non-small cell lung cancer. Repertoires were generated with immunoSEQ multiplex PCR, while TCRdb's copy carries only in-frame clones and drops some. The top ten clones hold about 4.8% of a sample with 61,000 or so clones, just over 85% of them seen once. Specimen: peripheral blood, collected before any cancer treatment. The V gene is TRBV7-2, the J gene TRBJ1-6; TRBD1 matches at 7 bases. The receptor was isolated from a woman aged 40-69 years with stage I lung adenocarcinoma. The CDR3 loop reads CASSYRGLHSPLHF. The CDR3, as DNA: TGTGCCAGCAGCTACAGGGGTTTGCATTCACCCCTCCACTTT.